These 20 T cell receptor beta chains were sequenced from one sample in a study of T cells in Graves' hyperthyroidism and ophthalmopathy. RNA transcripts yielded amplified TCR beta CDR3 regions. The TCR CDR3 first-round RT-PCR relied on the HTBI primer set. TCRdb used MiXCR to reprocess the multiplex PCR reads, holding one entry per CDR3 protein. The sample includes 690,000 or so distinct CDR3 sequences, around a sixth of them seen just once. Sequencing was performed on blood. The receptors derive from a woman aged 45 to 65 with Graves' hyperthyroidism that later progressed to Graves' ophthalmopathy.

This clonotype was recorded at least ten times. The V gene is TRBV5-1, the J gene TRBJ2-1, with D tentatively TRBD1 or TRBD2 (5 bases each). The CDR3 runs to 15 residues. The ends were cut back, 0 bases at V and 8 bases at J, with 15 bases in the middle. Germline lookup yields CDR1 SGHRS and CDR2 YFSETQ. This CDR3 reads CASSLDLWGTDEQFF. The CDR3 DNA reads as TGCGCCAGCAGCTTGGATCTGTGGGGGACCGATGAGCAGTTCTTC.

As to this clonotype: At one end the junction does not follow the germline gene, possibly because of a read error. The V and J genes are TRBV29-1 and TRBJ2-7, with 8 bases aligning to TRBD1. Germline assignment: CDR1 SQVTM and CDR2 ANQGSEA. CDR3 length: 13 amino acids. CDR3 amino acids: CSVVTGGSHEQCF. CDR3 nucleotide sequence: TGCAGCGTTGTAACAGGGGGTTCCCACGAGCAGTGCTTC.

At least ten counts were recorded for this clonotype. The V call is TRBV20-1, the J call TRBJ2-1; D could derive from TRBD1 or TRBD2 (5 bases each). The CDR3 length is 14 residues. Germline V gives CDR1 DFQATT, CDR2 SNEGSKA (reference sequence). V was clipped by 6 bases and J by 5 bases, with 17 bases between them. CDR3 sequence (DNA): TGCAGTGCCACACCCGGGACGGGGAACAATGAGCAGTTCTTC. It is translated as CSATPGTGNNEQFF.

Many counts were recorded for this clonotype. This chain connects TRBV3-1 to TRBJ1-5; D is ambiguous. Between the trimmed V and J ends, which lost 1 base and 6 bases, there was a span of 4 bases. The CDR3 length is 12 residues. Germline-derived CDR1 and CDR2 are LGHDT and YNNKEL (reference sequence). The CDR3 reads CASSQGSQPQHF. The CDR3 nucleotides read TGTGCCAGCAGCCAAGGCAGTCAGCCCCAGCATTTT.

This clonotype was picked up many times. The rearrangement links TRBV12-3 or TRBV12-4 to TRBJ1-2; no clear D. Deletions cut 5 bases from V and 4 bases from J, with 5 bases between. The CDR3 covers 11 residues. CDR3 amino acids: CASSVSYGYTF. CDR3 bases: TGTGCCAGCAGTGTCAGCTATGGCTACACCTTC.

Remarks on this clonotype: The junction departs from the called germline gene at one end, perhaps through a read error. V usage is TRBV5-1 and J usage is TRBJ2-7, with 14 bases fitting TRBD2. The CDR3 runs to 15 residues. The germline gives CDR1 SGHRS, CDR2 YFSETQ. The CDR3 DNA reads as TGTGCCAGCAGCTACCAGGGACTAGCGGGAGAAGAGCAGTACTTC. Translated, it gives CASSYQGLAGEEQYF.

This clonotype has ten or more counts. The chain recombines TRBV20-1 with TRBJ1-1, with no clear D. The V gene lost 1 base and the J gene lost 0 bases, with 12 bases spanning the gap. The CDR3 sequence is 15 residues long. The germline V gene has CDR1 DFQATT and CDR2 SNEGSKA (reference sequence). Here the CDR3 reads CSARAFWGMNTEAFF. CDR3 coding DNA: TGCAGTGCTAGAGCATTCTGGGGAATGAACACTGAAGCTTTCTTT.

The V and J genes are TRBV30 and TRBJ1-5, with a weak D call TRBD1 (5 bases). Per germline, CDR1 GTSNPN and CDR2 SVGIG (reference sequence). The CDR3 has 14 amino acids. V lost 3 bases and J lost 9, with 18 bases in between. The CDR3 loop reads CAWSVYDGGGPQHF. Here the CDR3 DNA reads TGTGCCTGGAGCGTTTACGACGGCGGGGGGCCCCAGCATTTT.

The chain combines TRBV7-9 with TRBJ2-5, with 7 nucleotides matching TRBD2. J lost 3 bases, V lost 5 bases, and 12 bases had no gene match. Germline V gene sequence: CDR1 SEHNR, CDR2 FQNEAQ (reference sequence). CDR3 size: 16 residues. The chain's CDR3 is CASSLLVAGSEETQYF. The CDR3, as DNA: TGTGCCAGCAGCCTCTTGGTAGCGGGCAGCGAAGAGACCCAGTACTTC.

This chain links TRBV5-1 with TRBJ2-3; no reliable D call. Trimming shortened V by 0 bases and J by 3 bases, and 14 bases separated the two germline ends. The CDR3 is made up of 16 amino acids. Germline V gene lookup returns CDR1 SGHRS and CDR2 YFSETQ. In DNA form, the CDR3 reads TGCGCCAGCAGCTTGGAGGGTAGCTCGGCAACAGATACGCAGTATTTT. This codes for CASSLEGSSATDTQYF.

The chain is built from TRBV3-1 and TRBJ2-4; 10 bases map to TRBD2. Germline V CDR1 and CDR2: LGHDT, YNNKEL (reference sequence). The CDR3 runs to 17 residues. Unmatched junction bases numbered 5, after V lost 1 base and J lost 2 bases. CDR3 protein: CASSQGAGGPSKNIQYF. The CDR3 DNA follows: TGTGCCAGCAGCCAAGGAGCGGGGGGGCCGTCCAAAAACATTCAGTACTTC.

Concerning this clonotype itself: The junction and the germline gene differ at one end; a read error may be behind it. The chain has TRBV7-7 and TRBJ1-1; D is possibly TRBD1 (6 bases). Germline V gives CDR1 SSHAT, CDR2 FNYEAQ (reference sequence). CDR3 length equals 13 residues. CDR3: CASSLDRRTEAFF. The CDR3 DNA reads TGTGCTAGCAGCTTAGACAGGCGCACTGAAGCTTTCTTT.

The gene calls are TRBV7-9 and TRBJ2-4; D not certain. This CDR3 comprises 15 residues. Looked up from germline, CDR1 is SEHNR and CDR2 is FQNEAQ (reference sequence). Trimming shortened V by 5 bases and J by 0 bases, and 11 bases separated the two germline ends. The CDR3 sequence is CASSAPTLAKNIQYF. CDR3 nucleotide sequence: TGTGCCAGCAGCGCCCCAACATTAGCCAAAAACATTCAGTACTTC.

This clonotype was seen ten or more times. The rearrangement uses TRBV6-1 and TRBJ1-2; TRBD1 might be the D (5 bases). The CDR3 extends over 14 amino acids. With 5 bases removed from V and 8 bases from J, the gap between germline ends came to 18 bases. From germline, CDR1 is MNHNS and CDR2 SASEGT. CDR3 sequence (DNA): TGTGCCAGCAGTCCCTTTGAAATTGGGGACGGCTACACCTTC. This codes for CASSPFEIGDGYTF.

In its sample, this clonotype was seen many times. The genes are TRBV9 and TRBJ2-5; 12 bases agree with TRBD2. The CDR3 runs 15 residues. The germline gives CDR1 SGDLS, CDR2 YYNGEE. The junction had 2 bases not matched to a gene; V was cut back by 3 bases and J by 2 bases. The CDR3 loop reads CASSGLAGEQETQYF. In DNA form, the CDR3 reads TGTGCCAGCAGCGGACTAGCGGGGGAACAAGAGACCCAGTACTTC. Variable domain in full (rest from reference TRBV9 and TRBJ2-5): DSGVTQTPKHLITATGQRVTLRCSPRSGDLSVYWYQQSLDQGLQFLIQYYNGEERAKGNILERFSAQQFPDLHSELNLSSLELGDSALYFCASSGLAGEQETQYFGPGTRLLVL.

At least ten counts were recorded for this clonotype. V and J are TRBV7-3 and TRBJ1-2, with 7 bases that match TRBD1. J gave up 7 bases and V 2 bases, and 7 bases lay outside the gene matches. The CDR3 extends over 14 amino acids. CDR1 is SGHTA and CDR2 is FQGTGA in the germline V gene. The CDR3 nucleotides are TGTGCCAGCAGCTTACAGGGGGGGAGGAGTGGCTACACCTTC. It codes for CASSLQGGRSGYTF.

This clonotype has a count of ten or more. As DNA, the CDR3 is TGCGCCAGCAGCCGTGGGGGCGACGAAGCTTTCTTT. Protein product: CASSRGGDEAFF. This chain links TRBV5-1 with TRBJ1-1, with a tentative D call TRBD1 (6 bases). V was shortened by 4 bases and J by 8 bases, with 12 bases between the two germline ends. CDR1 SGHRS and CDR2 YFSETQ come from the germline V gene. The CDR3 is made up of 12 amino acids.

This chain connects TRBV7-9 to TRBJ2-7; 8 bases agree with TRBD1. J lost 3 bases, V lost 0 bases, and 10 bases had no gene match. Germline lookup yields CDR1 SEHNR and CDR2 FQNEAQ (reference sequence). The CDR3 has 17 residues. This CDR3 is CASSLAFLGQDFYEQYF. CDR3 coding DNA: TGTGCCAGCAGCTTAGCTTTTTTGGGACAGGACTTCTACGAGCAGTACTTC.

The sample holds a few counts of this clonotype. CDR3 nucleotides: TGTGCCAGCAGTCCCGTTTACACAGATACGCAGTATTTT. This codes for CASSPVYTDTQYF. This sequence joins TRBV12-3 or TRBV12-4 and TRBJ2-3, with no clear D. Trimming removed 5 bases at V and 2 bases at J, with 8 bases between. The CDR3 is 13 residues long.

This clonotype was counted many times. This chain uses TRBV6-1 with TRBJ1-5; the D gene is possibly TRBD1 (5 bases). From germline, CDR1 is MNHNS and CDR2 SASEGT. Between the trimmed V and J ends, which lost 6 bases and 0 bases, there was a span of 12 bases. CDR3 length: 15 amino acids. CDR3 residues: CASRVGGRSNQPQHF. The CDR3 DNA reads TGTGCCAGCAGGGTGGGGGGACGTAGCAATCAGCCCCAGCATTTT.